This paragraph reports one T cell receptor beta chain. The data were produced by immunoSEQ multiplex PCR, yet TCRdb's version contains in-frame clones alone and is incomplete. Among roughly 68,000 clones listed, around nine tenths were seen once. This sample is drawn from a study of blood T cell repertoires in COVID-19. V lost 7 bases and J lost 0; bases outside the gene matches: 8. The V gene's germline CDR1 is SNHLY and CDR2 FYNNEI. The CDR3 length is 15 residues. The TCR sequence derives from a woman aged 45-59 years with COVID-19, enrolled during active disease. The source material was peripheral blood. V usage is TRBV2 and J usage is TRBJ2-7, with 8 bases fitting TRBD2. The DNA of the CDR3 is TGTGCCAGCACCAGAAGCAGCGGGAGCTCCTACGAGCAGTACTTC. It yields the protein CASTRSSGSSYEQYF.